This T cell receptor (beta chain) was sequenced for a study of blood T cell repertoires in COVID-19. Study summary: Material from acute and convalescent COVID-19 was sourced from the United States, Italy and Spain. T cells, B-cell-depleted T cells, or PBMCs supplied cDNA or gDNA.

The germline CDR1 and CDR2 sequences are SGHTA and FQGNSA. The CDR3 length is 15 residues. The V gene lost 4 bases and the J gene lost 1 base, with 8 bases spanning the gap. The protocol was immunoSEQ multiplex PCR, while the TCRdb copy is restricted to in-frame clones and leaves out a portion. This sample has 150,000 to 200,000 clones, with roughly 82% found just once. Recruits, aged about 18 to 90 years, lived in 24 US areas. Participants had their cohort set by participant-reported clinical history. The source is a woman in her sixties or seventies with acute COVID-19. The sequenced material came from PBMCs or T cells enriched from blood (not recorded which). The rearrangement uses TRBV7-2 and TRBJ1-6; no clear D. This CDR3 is CASSSGGSYNSPLHF. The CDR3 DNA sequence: TGTGCCAGCAGCTCCGGAGGTTCCTATAATTCACCCCTCCACTTT.